This T cell receptor beta chain is drawn from a study of vaccination and CD4 T cells after COVID-19. As for the study in general: Median time from COVID diagnosis to post-COVID sampling was 101 days (35 to 161). In culture, cells were exposed to overlapping spike peptides from SARS-CoV-2, HCoV-NL63, HCoV-OC43 and HCoV-229E. A median of around 70 days (range 14 to 241) separated dose two from the taking of post-vaccine samples.

Sample treatment: approximately nine-day PBMC culture with coronavirus spike peptide pools or control peptides (ViraFEST assay). Oncomine TCR Beta short-read sequencing was applied to DNA from cultured CD4+ T cells. TCRdb processed the PCR reads anew with MiXCR; each CDR3 protein has one entry. The sample lists about 21,000 distinct CDR3 sequences, roughly half seen once, with 9% to 10% in the top ten. The germline V gene encodes CDR1 SGHTS and CDR2 YDEGEE. The junction had 6 bases not matched to a gene; V was cut back by 1 base and J by 0 bases. This CDR3 is built from 16 residues. Comment on this clonotype: Its antigen remains unidentified.

The TCR sequence derives from a human donor who had recovered from COVID-19. Sequencing was performed on CD4+ T cells from blood, cultured in vitro. The chain recombines TRBV5-8 with TRBJ1-2; 7 bases agree with TRBD1. The CDR3 sequence: CASSLRGTVPNYGYTF. The CDR3 region has the DNA TGTGCCAGCAGCTTGAGGGGGACAGTTCCTAACTATGGCTACACCTTC.